These 4 T cell receptor beta chains originate from one sample sequenced in a study of blood T cell repertoires in COVID-19. Clones were read by immunoSEQ multiplex PCR, and TCRdb kept only the in-frame ones, dropping some. Of approximately 200,000 clones listed, 65% to 90% are singletons. The sample comprised PBMCs or T cells enriched from blood (not recorded which). Receptor source: a man aged 40-50 years who had recovered from COVID-19.

This clone was observed once. V and J are TRBV7-8 and TRBJ2-3; TRBD2 might be the D (6 bases). Deletions cut 0 bases from V and 2 bases from J, with 9 bases between. The germline V gene has CDR1 SGHVS and CDR2 FQNEAQ. The CDR3 runs 15 residues. The CDR3, as DNA: TGTGCCAGCAGCTTAGCGGGAGGATCCACAGATACGCAGTATTTT. This gives the protein CASSLAGGSTDTQYF.

The V call is TRBV12-3 or TRBV12-4, the J call TRBJ2-5; 7 bases align to TRBD1. Trimming cost V 8 bases and J 5 bases; bases outside gene matches: 8. The CDR3 runs 13 residues. CDR3 DNA: TGTGCCAGCGAGAGGGGGCGTGGGGAGACCCAGTACTTC. Encoded protein: CASERGRGETQYF.

Here the CDR3 DNA reads TGCGCCAGCAGCTGGGGGGACTTTACAGATACGCAGTATTTT. This codes for CASSWGDFTDTQYF. The chain links TRBV5-1 to TRBJ2-3; D may be TRBD2 (6 bases). The CDR3 has 14 residues. The germline V and J ends were trimmed by 3 bases and 3 bases, with 11 bases remaining between them. The germline V gene has CDR1 SGHRS and CDR2 YFSETQ.

The rearrangement uses TRBV3-1 (or the pseudogene TRBV3-2) and TRBJ1-1; 7 bases fit TRBD1. The CDR3 loop spans 15 amino acids. Germline V gene lookup returns CDR1 LGHDT and CDR2 YNNKEL (reference sequence). V lost 0 bases and J lost 6; bases outside the gene matches: 7. DNA of the CDR3: TGTGCCAGCAGCCAAGATCCAGGGGGGTATGCTGAAGCTTTCTTT. Translating it yields CASSQDPGGYAEAFF.